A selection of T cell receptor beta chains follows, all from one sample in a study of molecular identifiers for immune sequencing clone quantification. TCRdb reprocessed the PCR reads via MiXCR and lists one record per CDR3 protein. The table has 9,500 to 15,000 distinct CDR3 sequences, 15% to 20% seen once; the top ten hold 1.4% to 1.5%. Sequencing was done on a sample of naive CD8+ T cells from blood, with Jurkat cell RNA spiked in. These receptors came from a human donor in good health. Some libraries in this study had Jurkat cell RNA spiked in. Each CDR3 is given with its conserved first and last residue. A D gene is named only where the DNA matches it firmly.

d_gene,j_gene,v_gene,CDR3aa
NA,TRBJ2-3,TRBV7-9,CASSSQSGWDTQYF
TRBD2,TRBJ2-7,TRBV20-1,CSARDRREALWYEQYF
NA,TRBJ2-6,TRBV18,CASSPFTSGANVQTF
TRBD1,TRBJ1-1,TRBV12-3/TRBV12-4,CASSLSGGVAEAFF
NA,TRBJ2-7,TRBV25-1,CASSESQGWSSYEQYF
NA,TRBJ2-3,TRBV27,CASSFSATDTQYF
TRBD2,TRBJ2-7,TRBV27,CASRPAGGSYEQYF
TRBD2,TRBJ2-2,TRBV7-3,CASSPGLAGFGTGELFF
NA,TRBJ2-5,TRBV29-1,CSVEEEVWVPRKTQYF
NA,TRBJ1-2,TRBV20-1,CSARDLSNYGYTF
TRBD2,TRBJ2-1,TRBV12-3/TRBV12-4,CASSNTRAGGGNEQFF
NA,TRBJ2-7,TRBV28,CASRLTRSYYEQYF
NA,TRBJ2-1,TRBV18,CASSSPADLYDEQFF
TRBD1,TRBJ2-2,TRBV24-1,CATSDRGQGDRELFF
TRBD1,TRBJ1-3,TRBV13,CASSSGQGAGNTIYF
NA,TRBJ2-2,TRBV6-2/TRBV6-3,CASSYIQGTGELLF
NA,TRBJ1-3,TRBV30,CAWSQGGTSRNTIYF
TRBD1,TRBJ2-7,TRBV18,CASSTGGRSYEQYF
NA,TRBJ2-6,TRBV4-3,CASSQYMEGPGANVLTF
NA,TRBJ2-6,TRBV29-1,CSVVHSGANVLTF
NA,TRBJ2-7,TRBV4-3,CASSQDLGLASPYEQYF
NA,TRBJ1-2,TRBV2,CASSDVAFYGYTF
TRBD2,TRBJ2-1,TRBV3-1,CASSQALAGYNEQFF